Each of the 13 T cell receptor beta chains below was sequenced from the same sample in a study of blood T cell repertoires in COVID-19. Libraries were prepared by immunoSEQ multiplex PCR; TCRdb keeps only in-frame clonotypes and omits some of them. The table shows about 270,000 clones, with about 87% occurring only once. Sample: PBMCs or T cells enriched from blood (not recorded which). These receptors originate from a woman aged 25 to 39 with acute COVID-19.

This clone was seen more than once but under ten times. The chain links TRBV16 to TRBJ1-1, with a possible D match to TRBD1 (6 bases). V was trimmed by 2 bases and J by 7 bases, leaving 29 bases between them. Germline CDR1 is KGHSY and CDR2 is FQNENV. The CDR3 covers 19 residues. CDR3 DNA sequence: TGTGCCAGCAGCCAACCCTGGCGGACAGCCCCGAGTTGGGTAAATGAAGCTTTCTTT. It codes for CASSQPWRTAPSWVNEAFF. The full variable domain, in which reference TRBV16 and TRBJ1-1 provide the parts outside the CDR3, is GEEVAQTPKHLVRGEGQKAKLYCAPIKGHSYVFWYQQVLKNEFKFLISFQNENVFDETGMPKERFSAKCLPNSPCSLEIQATKLEDSAVYFCASSQPWRTAPSWVNEAFFGQGTRLTVV.

The V and J genes are TRBV19 and TRBJ2-7; TRBD1 aligns across 9 bases. The CDR3 runs to 14 residues. Trimming cost V 4 bases and J 5 bases; bases outside gene matches: 6. The germline V gene has CDR1 LNHDA and CDR2 SQIVND (reference sequence). The CDR3 is CASSTGTGFDEQYF. CDR3 nucleotides: TGTGCCAGTAGTACCGGGACAGGGTTCGACGAGCAGTACTTC.

This clone has just one count. The CDR3 region has the DNA TGTGCCAGCAGCCAAGAACGGGCGGGCAGCACGAACACCGGGGAGCTGTTTTTT. This translates into CASSQERAGSTNTGELFF. The chain employs TRBV3-1 (or the pseudogene TRBV3-2) and TRBJ2-2; tentatively, D is TRBD2 (5 bases). Trimming cost V 0 bases and J 0 bases, with 14 bases left between them. CDR3 length: 18 residues. Per germline, CDR1 LGHDT and CDR2 YNNKEL (reference sequence).

CDR3 DNA sequence: TGTGCCACCAGTGATTTGTTGAGCGGGTGCGTGCGGAACACAGATACGCAGTATTTT. It encodes CATSDLLSGCVRNTDTQYF. This rearrangement joins TRBV24-1 to TRBJ2-3; the D gene is possibly TRBD2 (6 bases). The CDR3 extends over 19 amino acids. The germline CDR1 and CDR2 sequences are KGHDR and SFDVKD. V dropped 0 bases and J dropped 2 bases, with 20 bases sitting between them.

This rearrangement joins TRBV21-1 to TRBJ2-3; the table's D call, TRBD2, has no DNA check behind it. TRBV21-1 is recorded as a pseudogene. There are 14 residues in the CDR3. The CDR3 here is CASNGLAGNRTQYF. In nucleotides, the CDR3 is TGTGCCAGCAACGGACTAGCGGGAAATCGAACGCAGTATTTT.

The V gene is TRBV7-2, the J gene TRBJ2-1, with 9 nucleotides matching TRBD2. Germline-derived CDR1 and CDR2 are SGHTA and FQGNSA. V shed 6 bases, J shed 2 bases, and the junction held 5 bases outside the gene matches. The CDR3 sequence is 15 residues long. The CDR3 loop reads CASSYLAGPYNEQFF. CDR3 DNA: TGTGCCAGCAGTTATCTAGCGGGGCCCTACAATGAGCAGTTCTTC.

This clone was observed once. The V call is TRBV13, the J call TRBJ1-2; unclear D gene. Germline values: CDR1 PRHDT, CDR2 FYEKMQ (reference sequence). This CDR3 has 13 amino acids. Deletions cut 2 bases from V and 4 bases from J, with 8 bases between. This chain's CDR3 is CASSLTSGYGYTF. CDR3 bases: TGTGCCAGCAGCTTAACGAGTGGCTATGGCTACACCTTC.

The chain uses TRBV28 and TRBJ2-3; 9 bases line up with TRBD2. The junction had 6 bases not matched to a gene; V was cut back by 6 bases and J by 2 bases. Looked up from germline, CDR1 is MDHEN and CDR2 is SYDVKM. This CDR3 contains 15 residues. The CDR3 DNA follows: TGTGCCAGCAGCCAAGCGGGAGGAAACACAGATACGCAGTATTTT. Amino acid sequence: CASSQAGGNTDTQYF.

The chain uses TRBV5-4 and TRBJ2-7; 13 nucleotides match TRBD2. The V segment lost 4 bases and the J segment 0 bases; nucleotides outside the gene matches: 4. The germline V gene encodes CDR1 SGHNT and CDR2 YYREEE (reference sequence). This CDR3 spans 16 amino acids. CDR3 sequence (DNA): TGTGCCAGCAGCCCGTGGACTAGCGGGAGCTCCTACGAGCAGTACTTC. Translation gives CASSPWTSGSSYEQYF.

This rearrangement joins TRBV19 to TRBJ1-5; 8 bases match TRBD1. Germline values: CDR1 LNHDA, CDR2 SQIVND (reference sequence). The CDR3 loop spans 15 amino acids. V lost 5 bases and J lost 7; bases outside the gene matches: 10. The DNA of the CDR3 is TGTGCCAGTAGTCTGCCGGACAGGGAAGTGCAGCCCCAGCATTTT. Protein product: CASSLPDREVQPQHF.

V usage is TRBV11-2 and J usage is TRBJ2-1; 8 bases align to TRBD2. Germline V CDR1 and CDR2: SGHAT, FQNNGV. The trim removed 1 base at V and 7 bases at J, leaving 9 bases unmatched. The CDR3 spans 16 residues. The CDR3 nucleotides are TGTGCCAGCAGCTTAGGTCCGGGAGGGCCGGGGAATGAGCAGTTCTTC. This sequence encodes CASSLGPGGPGNEQFF.

J is TRBJ2-1 and V is TRBV28, with a possible D match to TRBD1 (5 bases). The V and J ends lost 4 bases and 2 bases respectively, with 12 bases between them. Germline V gene sequence: CDR1 MDHEN, CDR2 SYDVKM. This CDR3 has 15 amino acids. The CDR3 coding sequence is TGTGCCAGCAGTTCTCAGGGAAAAACCTACAATGAGCAGTTCTTC. Protein product: CASSSQGKTYNEQFF.

V and J are TRBV14 and TRBJ2-1; 12 nucleotides match TRBD2. CDR1 and CDR2 (germline): SGHDN, FVKESK. This CDR3 has 17 residues. Trimming took 0 bases from V and 6 from J; bases not matched to a gene: 6. The CDR3 spells CASSQDLAGGPANEQFF. The CDR3 DNA follows: TGTGCCAGCAGCCAAGATCTAGCGGGAGGGCCGGCCAATGAGCAGTTCTTC.